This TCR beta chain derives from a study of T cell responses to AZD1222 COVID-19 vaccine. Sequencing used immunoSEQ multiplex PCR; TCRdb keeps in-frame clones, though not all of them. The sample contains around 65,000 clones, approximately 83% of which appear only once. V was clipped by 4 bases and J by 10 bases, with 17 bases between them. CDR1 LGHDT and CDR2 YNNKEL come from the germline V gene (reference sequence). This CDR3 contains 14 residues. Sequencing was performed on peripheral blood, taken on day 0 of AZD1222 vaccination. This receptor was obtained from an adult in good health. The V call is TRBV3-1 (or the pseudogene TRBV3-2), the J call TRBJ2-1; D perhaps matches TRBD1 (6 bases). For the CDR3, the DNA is TGTGCCAGCAGCCCCTTTATGTCTGGGGGCGAGCAGTTCTTC. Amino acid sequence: CASSPFMSGGEQFF.